The rows below give T cell receptor beta chains drawn from one sample of a study of blood T cell repertoires in COVID-19. Method: immunoSEQ multiplex PCR; TCRdb's copy keeps in-frame clones and lacks some. The sample records around 250,000 clones, around 84% being singletons. The sample was PBMCs or T cells enriched from blood (not recorded which). The receptors come from a woman aged 45-59 years who had recovered from COVID-19. Each CDR3 is given with its conserved first and last residue. A D gene is named only where the DNA matches it firmly. Expanded clones get a size class; other rows say once, few or many, or leave the size out.

D gene | J gene | clone size | CDR3 length | V gene | CDR3 protein | CDR3 DNA
TRBD1 | TRBJ1-3 | few | 14 | TRBV10-3 | CAIKRQGAGNTIYF | TGTGCCATCAAACGACAGGGGGCTGGAAACACCATATATTTT
NA | TRBJ1-3 | NA | 11 | TRBV20-1 | CSASPGNTIYF | TGCAGTGCTAGCCCGGGAAACACCATATATTTT
NA | TRBJ1-5 | NA | 13 | TRBV10-2 | CATADKSNQPQHF | TGCGCCACCGCAGACAAGAGCAATCAGCCCCAGCATTTT
TRBD2 | TRBJ2-1 | once | 18 | TRBV9 | CASSVAIDLLAGVGEQFF | TGTGCCAGCAGCGTAGCCATAGATCTACTAGCGGGAGTCGGTGAGCAGTTCTTC
TRBD1 | TRBJ1-1 | NA | 15 | TRBV28 | CASSETGQGRAEAFF | TGTGCCAGCAGCGAGACCGGACAGGGTAGGGCTGAAGCTTTCTTT
TRBD2 | TRBJ2-7 | NA | 17 | TRBV28 | CASSPSLAGGSSYEQYF | TGTGCCAGCAGTCCCTCACTAGCGGGAGGCAGCTCCTACGAGCAGTACTTC
TRBD1 | TRBJ2-1 | NA | 15 | TRBV7-6 | CASSPDRAAYNEQFF | TGTGCCAGCAGCCCGGACAGGGCAGCCTACAATGAGCAGTTCTTC
NA | TRBJ1-1 | few | 17 | TRBV7-2 | CASSSLGGARSRTEAFF | TGTGCCAGCAGCTCCTTGGGGGGGGCGCGAAGTAGGACTGAAGCTTTCTTT
TRBD1 | TRBJ1-2 | NA | 14 | TRBV19 | CASSSPQGAHGYTF | TGTGCCAGTAGTTCTCCCCAGGGGGCACATGGCTACACCTTC
NA | TRBJ2-2 | NA | 15 | TRBV19 | CASSIGSGGTGELFF | TGTGCCAGTAGTATAGGTAGCGGTGGCACCGGGGAGCTGTTTTTT
TRBD2 | TRBJ2-2 | once | 14 | TRBV27 | CASRVIAGTGELFF | TGTGCCAGCAGGGTGATAGCGGGAACCGGGGAGCTGTTTTTT
TRBD1 | TRBJ2-7 | NA | 18 | TRBV6-6 | CASSRGSGQGFLSYEQYF | TGTGCCAGCAGTCGGGGATCCGGACAGGGGTTCCTCTCCTACGAGCAGTACTTC
TRBD1 | TRBJ1-2 | few | 14 | TRBV2 | CASSGQGLSLGYTF | TGTGCCAGCAGTGGACAGGGTCTCTCCCTAGGCTACACCTTC
TRBD2 | TRBJ2-1 | NA | 13 | TRBV29-1 | CSVGLAGGREQFF | TGCAGCGTTGGACTAGCGGGGGGCCGTGAGCAGTTCTTC